One sample yielded the 5 T cell receptor beta chains listed below, sequenced in a study of T cells in Graves' hyperthyroidism and ophthalmopathy. Authors of the study amplified TCR beta CDR3 regions from RNA transcripts. The HTBI primer set drove a first-round RT-PCR of the TCR CDR3. A single record per CDR3 protein comes from TCRdb applying MiXCR to the multiplex PCR reads. Among under 450,000 distinct CDR3 sequences listed, roughly 14% were seen once. The sequencing sample was made of blood. The receptors originated from a woman between 18 and 30 years old with Graves' hyperthyroidism.

This clonotype was found many times. The chain is built from TRBV3-1 and TRBJ1-4; D gene uncertain. V was cut by 2 bases and J by 0 bases, with 10 bases left in between. Germline CDR1 and CDR2: LGHDT and YNNKEL (reference sequence). CDR3 length: 16 residues. CDR3 amino acids: CASSQNHRATNEKLFF. DNA for the CDR3: TGTGCCAGCAGCCAAAACCACCGGGCAACTAATGAAAAACTGTTTTTT. The entire variable domain, with the rest obtained from reference TRBV3-1 and TRBJ1-4, is as follows: DTAVSQTPKYLVTQMGNDKSIKCEQNLGHDTMYWYKQDSKKFLKIMFSYNNKELIINETVPNRFSPKSPDKAHLNLHINSLELGDSAVYFCASSQNHRATNEKLFFGSGTQLSVL.

This clonotype was detected ten times or more. The V and J genes are TRBV7-9 and TRBJ1-2; no clear D gene. CDR1 and CDR2 (germline): SEHNR, FQNEAQ (reference sequence). V was cut by 4 bases and J by 6 bases, with 27 bases left in between. The CDR3 spans 18 residues. CDR3 sequence: CASSSFRTSRREEDGYTF. The CDR3 DNA reads TGTGCCAGCAGCTCTTTCCGGACCTCCCGGAGGGAAGAGGATGGCTACACCTTC.

This clonotype has ten or more counts. The chain joins TRBV12-3 or TRBV12-4 to TRBJ2-4; 9 nucleotides line up with TRBD1. This CDR3 region has 15 residues. The V segment lost 6 bases and the J segment 4 bases; nucleotides outside the gene matches: 7. The CDR3 protein is CASSPGQGRKNIQYF. CDR3 coding DNA: TGTGCCAGCAGCCCGGGACAGGGCCGAAAAAACATTCAGTACTTC.

This clonotype was detected ten times or more. The chain links TRBV6-1 to TRBJ2-7, with D possibly matching TRBD1 (5 bases). The CDR3 totals 15 residues. Between the trimmed V and J ends, which lost 4 bases and 1 base, there was a span of 14 bases. Germline V CDR1 and CDR2: MNHNS, SASEGT. CDR3 sequence (DNA): TGTGCCAGCAGTGCCTTCCCCCAGGGTTCCTACGAGCAGTACTTC. Translated: CASSAFPQGSYEQYF.

This clonotype has ten or more counts. This chain links TRBV18 with TRBJ2-2; no reliable D call. Germline CDR1 is KGHSH and CDR2 is LQKENI. Trimming stripped 3 bases from V and 3 bases from J, with 17 bases between. The CDR3 contains 17 residues. This chain's CDR3 is CASSPQEWQADTGELFF. Here the CDR3 DNA reads TGTGCCAGCTCACCCCAAGAGTGGCAGGCGGACACCGGGGAGCTGTTTTTT.